Described below is a single TCR beta chain sequence and its context. The antigen remains unidentified. Germline loops: CDR1 SGHNT, CDR2 YENEEA. This CDR3 region has 14 residues. Trimming pared 0 bases from V and 0 bases from J, leaving 4 bases between. The data are from a study of cytomegalovirus exposure and HLA in healthy donors. Clones were sequenced by immunoSEQ multiplex PCR, and TCRdb holds only the in-frame ones, with some missing. Of 95,000 to 150,000 clones listed, 89% were seen once; the top ten hold roughly 2%. Study-wide results and limits: The classifier, whose performance was assessed in both the original and validation cohorts, reportedly diagnosed cytomegalovirus status with high specificity and sensitivity. Despite most TCR sequences being rare, some public TCRs occurred in many donors. Overall, about 160 TCR beta chains were annotated as cytomegalovirus-associated.

The receptor comes from a woman between 18 and 29 years old in good health and CMV-seronegative. The chain employs TRBV11-3 and TRBJ2-3; no clear D gene. Source material: PBMCs. The CDR3 coding sequence is TGTGCCAGCAGCTTAGACCCTAGCACAGATACGCAGTATTTT. Translated, it gives CASSLDPSTDTQYF.